The next 31 T cell receptor beta chains were all read from a single sample in a study of radiation and T cells in renal cell carcinoma. Sequencing was performed with immunoSEQ multiplex PCR; in TCRdb, only in-frame clones are kept and a portion is missing. The data show about 15,000 clones, with roughly 64% seen just once and 27% held by the top ten. Treatment indicated: 15 Gy SBRT to primary tumor, nephrectomy 4 weeks later. Sequenced material: tumor tissue, taken from a patient whose treatment included radiotherapy and nephrectomy. The receptor source for this set is a woman in her 70s with renal cell carcinoma.

The rearrangement uses TRBV6-4 and TRBJ2-6; D call uncertain. Trimming left V 5 bases short and J 5 bases short, with 22 bases between. The CDR3 extends over 18 amino acids. Germline lookup yields CDR1 MRHNA and CDR2 SNTAGT. CDR3 in amino acids: CASSHGCSRQSRANVLTF. The CDR3 DNA sequence: TGTGCCAGCAGTCATGGCTGCTCACGACAAAGTCGGGCCAACGTCCTGACTTTC.

The chain couples TRBV28 to TRBJ1-2, with unresolved D. The CDR3 length is 16 residues. Trimming took 5 bases from V and 8 from J, leaving 24 bases between them. Per the germline V gene, CDR1 is MDHEN and CDR2 is SYDVKM. The CDR3, as DNA: TGTGCCAGCAGTGGAAGGAATAATCGTTGGTTGGGGGGCTACACCTTC. This sequence encodes CASSGRNNRWLGGYTF.

The chain couples TRBV6-1 to TRBJ2-2, with TRBD2 matching 10 bases. CDR3 length: 15 residues. Germline V gene lookup returns CDR1 MNHNS and CDR2 SASEGT. V trimming: 8 bases; J trimming: 0 bases; junction bases outside the gene matches: 3. In DNA, the CDR3 is TGTGCCAGCCTAAGCGGGGGGGCGAACACCGGGGAGCTGTTTTTT. Amino acid sequence: CASLSGGANTGELFF.

The chain recombines TRBV10-3 with TRBJ1-1; TRBD1 aligns across 7 bases. J gave up 1 base and V 1 base, and 3 bases lay outside the gene matches. This CDR3 is built from 15 residues. Germline V lookup: CDR1 ENHRY, CDR2 SYGVKD. DNA of the CDR3: TGTGCCATCAGTGAGTTAGGGGGCTCGAACACTGAAGCTTTCTTT. It codes for CAISELGGSNTEAFF.

The genes are TRBV19 and TRBJ2-1; possible D gene TRBD2, 6 bases. V lost 5 bases, J lost 8 bases, and 13 bases lay in between. The germline V gene has CDR1 LNHDA and CDR2 SQIVND (reference sequence). CDR3 size: 13 residues. This CDR3 reads CASSLRRGDEQFF. DNA of the CDR3: TGTGCCAGTAGTCTGAGGCGCGGGGATGAGCAGTTCTTC. The entire variable domain, with the rest obtained from reference TRBV19 and TRBJ2-1, is as follows: DGGITQSPKYLFRKEGQNVTLSCEQNLNHDAMYWYRQDPGQGLRLIYYSQIVNDFQKGDIAEGYSVSREKKESFPLTVTSAQKNPTAFYLCASSLRRGDEQFFGPGTRLTVL.

This chain joins TRBV10-3 and TRBJ2-6, with TRBD1 identical over 10 bases. The V gene end was trimmed by 3 bases and the J gene end by 2 bases; junction bases not matched to a gene: 10. Germline V lookup: CDR1 ENHRY, CDR2 SYGVKD. The CDR3 sequence is 19 residues long. The DNA of the CDR3 is TGTGCCATCAGTGATCCAGTTCGACAGGGGGCGGCTGGGGCCAACGTCCTGACTTTC. It codes for CAISDPVRQGAAGANVLTF.

The genes are TRBV7-8 and TRBJ2-7, with 9 positions matching TRBD2. J lost 5 bases, V lost 1 base, and 6 bases had no gene match. The CDR3 has 15 residues. Germline V gene data show CDR1 as SGHVS and CDR2 as FQNEAQ. CDR3 sequence reads: CASSLGAGGLHEQYF. The CDR3 coding sequence is TGTGCCAGCAGCTTAGGGGCGGGAGGGCTGCACGAGCAGTACTTC.

The chain couples TRBV2 to TRBJ2-7, with TRBD1 matching 7 bases. Germline CDR1 reads SNHLY; CDR2 reads FYNNEI. V lost 6 bases to trimming and J lost 0 bases; unmatched junction nucleotides: 5. The CDR3 is made up of 14 amino acids. This CDR3 is CASSRDSSSYEQYF. CDR3 nucleotide sequence: TGTGCCAGCAGCCGGGACAGCAGCTCCTACGAGCAGTACTTC.

J is TRBJ1-1 and V is TRBV6-5; D remains ambiguous. The V gene lost 2 bases and the J gene lost 4 bases, with 11 bases spanning the gap. This CDR3 is 14 amino acids long. Germline lookup yields CDR1 MNHEY and CDR2 SVGAGI. The CDR3 here is CASSYLGLGTEAFF. DNA of the CDR3: TGTGCCAGCAGTTACCTGGGTCTCGGCACTGAAGCTTTCTTT.

There are many counts of this clone. The chain has TRBV12-5 and TRBJ2-2; 12 nucleotides align to TRBD2. This CDR3 has 15 amino acids. J lost 5 bases, V lost 6 bases, and 4 bases had no gene match. Germline values: CDR1 LGHNT, CDR2 FRNRAP. The CDR3 reads CASGYGTSGTGELFF. CDR3 DNA: TGTGCTAGTGGGTATGGGACTAGCGGGACCGGGGAGCTGTTTTTT.

The CDR3 DNA follows: TGTGCCAGCAGCGCCGCCCGGGACAGGGGCGGCTACACCTTC. It specifies CASSAARDRGGYTF. The chain combines TRBV9 with TRBJ1-2, with 10 positions matching TRBD1. Germline V CDR1 and CDR2: SGDLS, YYNGEE. V lost 3 bases and J lost 8; bases outside the gene matches: 7. The CDR3 contains 14 residues. Based on the CDR3 plus reference TRBV9 and TRBJ1-2, the full variable domain is DSGVTQTPKHLITATGQRVTLRCSPRSGDLSVYWYQQSLDQGLQFLIQYYNGEERAKGNILERFSAQQFPDLHSELNLSSLELGDSALYFCASSAARDRGGYTFGSGTRLTVV.

The V and J genes are TRBV5-6 and TRBJ1-2; unclear D gene. Trimming cost V 3 bases and J 8 bases, with 14 bases left between them. CDR3 size: 13 residues. CDR1 and CDR2 from the germline V gene are SGHDT and YYEEEE. CDR3 bases: TGTGCCAGCAGCTCACGGGCAGGAGGCGGCTACACCTTC. Translated, it gives CASSSRAGGGYTF.

The chain uses TRBV2 and TRBJ1-2; weak D call: TRBD1 (5 bases). The CDR3 sequence is 14 residues long. Germline V lookup: CDR1 SNHLY, CDR2 FYNNEI. V was pared by 5 bases and J by 1 base, with 11 bases between. The CDR3, as DNA: TGTGCCAGCAGTTCGTACCAGGGTAACTATGGCTACACCTTC. It translates to CASSSYQGNYGYTF.

In this sample, this clone turned up a few times. This chain uses TRBV6-6 with TRBJ1-2; 7 bases match TRBD1. With 7 bases clipped from V and 7 bases from J, the junction kept 6 bases outside the gene matches. The V gene's germline CDR1 is MNHNY and CDR2 SVGAGI (reference sequence). The CDR3 sequence is 12 residues long. CDR3 sequence (DNA): TGTGCCAGCATGATAGGGGGCTTTGGCTACACCTTC. It translates to CASMIGGFGYTF.

This clone is medium-sized in the sample. The chain carries TRBV7-9 and TRBJ1-2, with 9 bases aligning to TRBD1. Trimming took 5 bases from V and 3 from J; bases not matched to a gene: 4. This CDR3 spans 14 amino acids. The germline V gene encodes CDR1 SEHNR and CDR2 FQNEAQ (reference sequence). The CDR3 loop reads CASSPQGADYGYTF. For the CDR3, the DNA is TGTGCCAGCAGCCCACAGGGGGCGGACTATGGCTACACCTTC. The variable domain in full, completed from reference TRBV7-9 and TRBJ1-2, reads DTGVSQNPRHKITKRGQNVTFRCDPISEHNRLYWYRQTLGQGPEFLTYFQNEAQLEKSRLLSDRFSAERPKGSFSTLEIQRTEQGDSAMYLCASSPQGADYGYTFGSGTRLTVV.

This clone is medium-sized within its sample. V is TRBV6-5 and J is TRBJ1-2; D perhaps matches TRBD1 (6 bases). Trimming took off 0 bases at V and 4 bases at J, with 9 bases between the two ends. There are 14 residues in the CDR3. Germline lookup yields CDR1 MNHEY and CDR2 SVGAGI. CDR3 coding DNA: TGTGCCAGCAGTTACTCGCGCAGGGGCTATGGCTACACCTTC. This encodes CASSYSRRGYGYTF.

This clone was seen only once. The chain couples TRBV9 to TRBJ2-1, with 8 bases identical to TRBD1. CDR3 length: 14 amino acids. The J segment lost 7 bases and the V segment lost 4 bases, leaving 7 bases of the junction unmatched. Looked up from germline, CDR1 is SGDLS and CDR2 is YYNGEE. The DNA for the CDR3 is TGTGCCAGCAGCTCGGACAGGGTTGGTAATGAGCAGTTCTTC. As protein: CASSSDRVGNEQFF.

The chain uses TRBV5-5 and TRBJ1-6; D not certain. Germline values: CDR1 SGHKS, CDR2 YYEKEE (reference sequence). V was cut by 2 bases and J by 8 bases, with 8 bases left in between. The CDR3 length is 13 residues. The CDR3 reads CASSFRRDSPLHF. The DNA for the CDR3 is TGTGCCAGCAGCTTTCGTCGGGATTCACCCCTCCACTTT.

Ten or more counts support this clone. The chain employs TRBV19 and TRBJ1-4; D ambiguous. The CDR3 has 15 amino acids. CDR1 and CDR2 from the germline V gene are LNHDA and SQIVND (reference sequence). Trimming took 3 bases from V and 3 from J, leaving 11 bases between them. As DNA, the CDR3 is TGTGCCAGTAGTATTATCGGGGAAGCTAATGAAAAACTGTTTTTT. It is translated as CASSIIGEANEKLFF.

This clone was observed a handful of times. The rearrangement links TRBV28 to TRBJ1-2, with D possibly being TRBD1 (5 bases). The CDR3 has 13 amino acids. Trimming stripped 6 bases from V and 5 bases from J, with 13 bases between. Germline values: CDR1 MDHEN, CDR2 SYDVKM. The CDR3 sequence: CASRWQGLYGYTF. As DNA, the CDR3 is TGTGCCAGCAGGTGGCAGGGACTTTATGGCTACACCTTC.

This sequence joins TRBV2 and TRBJ1-4; D remains unclear. Germline assignment: CDR1 SNHLY and CDR2 FYNNEI. The CDR3 loop spans 14 amino acids. Between the trimmed V and J ends, which lost 3 bases and 5 bases, there was a span of 10 bases. The CDR3 sequence: CASSEQGRNEKLFF. CDR3 nucleotides: TGTGCCAGCAGTGAGCAAGGGAGGAATGAAAAACTGTTTTTT.

The chain recombines TRBV28 with TRBJ2-1; the D gene is possibly TRBD1 (6 bases). With 11 bases removed from V and 4 bases from J, the gap between germline ends came to 15 bases. CDR1 and CDR2 (germline): MDHEN, SYDVKM. The CDR3 has 13 amino acids. CDR3 sequence (DNA): TGTGCCGTACAGGGACCGAGGTACAATGAGCAGTTCTTC. Translated, it gives CAVQGPRYNEQFF.

V usage is TRBV18 and J usage is TRBJ1-4, with 10 bases matching TRBD1. The CDR3 sequence is 17 residues long. CDR1 and CDR2 (germline): KGHSH, LQKENI. V dropped 1 base and J dropped 4; count of bases not matched to a gene: 6. In nucleotides, the CDR3 is TGTGCCAGCTCACCACTACGACAGGGGGCGTATAATGAAAAACTGTTTTTT. Encoded protein: CASSPLRQGAYNEKLFF.

This clone was seen only once. This sequence joins TRBV19 and TRBJ1-5, with 7 bases lining up with TRBD1. V gave up 6 bases and J gave up 3 bases; unmatched junction bases: 5. CDR1 is LNHDA and CDR2 is SQIVND in the germline V gene (reference sequence). This CDR3 is 14 amino acids long. CDR3 coding DNA: TGTGCCAGTAGACCGGGACAGTTCAATCAGCCCCAGCATTTT. Translation: CASRPGQFNQPQHF.

CDR3 in DNA: TGTGCCAGCACCCGCGGGGAACAAGAGACCCAGTACTTC. Translated, it gives CASTRGEQETQYF. The chain recombines TRBV2 with TRBJ2-5; tentative D call: TRBD2 (6 bases). Germline-derived CDR1 and CDR2 are SNHLY and FYNNEI. The CDR3 has 13 residues. V was pared by 7 bases and J by 2 bases, with 11 bases between.

The chain couples TRBV5-6 to TRBJ2-5; no clear D gene. The germline V and J ends were trimmed by 1 base and 5 bases, with 9 bases remaining between them. The CDR3 runs 13 residues. In germline, CDR1 is SGHDT, CDR2 YYEEEE. The CDR3 is CASSLPASETQYF. The DNA for the CDR3 is TGTGCCAGCAGCTTGCCGGCAAGCGAGACCCAGTACTTC.

The chain combines TRBV4-1 with TRBJ2-3, with D uncertain. The V and J ends lost 0 bases and 0 bases respectively, with 7 bases between them. The CDR3 has 15 residues. Germline V gene sequence: CDR1 MGHRA, CDR2 YSYEKL. The CDR3 here is CASSQDGSSTDTQYF. The CDR3 DNA is TGCGCCAGCAGCCAAGACGGTTCTAGCACAGATACGCAGTATTTT.

The chain links TRBV28 to TRBJ1-4; weak D call: TRBD1 (6 bases). Trimming shortened V by 6 bases and J by 3 bases, and 8 bases separated the two germline ends. The CDR3 has 13 amino acids. CDR1 and CDR2 (germline): MDHEN, SYDVKM. For the CDR3, the DNA is TGTGCCAGCAGGGGGGCTTCTAATGAAAAACTGTTTTTT. It codes for CASRGASNEKLFF.

The chain uses TRBV6-4 and TRBJ1-1; D unresolved. CDR1 and CDR2 (germline): MRHNA, SNTAGT. The CDR3 is 15 amino acids. Trimming cost V 2 bases and J 0 bases, with 10 bases left between them. The CDR3 loop reads CASSDLRSMNTEAFF. CDR3 nucleotide sequence: TGTGCCAGCAGTGACCTGCGGTCTATGAACACTGAAGCTTTCTTT.

The chain joins TRBV4-1 to TRBJ1-1; D not resolved. The V end was cut by 0 bases, the J end by 0 bases, with 11 bases between. Per the germline V gene, CDR1 is MGHRA and CDR2 is YSYEKL. CDR3 length: 16 residues. CDR3 coding DNA: TGCGCCAGCAGCCAAGAGTTCTTCCGCATGAACACTGAAGCTTTCTTT. Residues: CASSQEFFRMNTEAFF.

This chain joins TRBV7-6 and TRBJ2-3, with 8 bases lining up with TRBD2. Germline values: CDR1 SGHVS, CDR2 FNYEAQ. The ends lost 2 bases at V and 1 base at J; junction bases unmatched: 11. This CDR3 contains 18 residues. This CDR3 is CASSLKPKGLGGTDTQYF. In DNA, the CDR3 is TGTGCCAGCAGCTTAAAGCCCAAGGGACTAGGAGGCACAGATACGCAGTATTTT.